The rows below give T cell receptor beta chains drawn from one sample of a study of graft-versus-host responses after intestinal transplantation. Their cognate antigens are unknown. Method: immunoSEQ multiplex PCR; TCRdb's copy keeps in-frame clones and lacks some. Of roughly 85,000 clones in the sample, 80% to 95% were seen once. The material sequenced was unstimulated CD8+ T cells sorted from spleen or lymph node cells, taken before transplant. These receptors were obtained from a human donor who was the organ donor for an intestinal transplant. The CDR3 runs from the conserved cysteine through the conserved F or W. Each record gives: clone size, D gene, V gene, J gene, CDR3 DNA, CDR3 protein. D genes are given only for firm matches. Part of the rows lack a size; the others show once, few, many or a class for expanded clones.

>.|.|TRBV25-1|TRBJ2-2
TGTGCCAGCAGTACCCTTTACACCGGGGAGCTGTTTTTT
CASSTLYTGELFF
>.|.|TRBV10-3|TRBJ1-2
TGTGCCATCAGCGAACTAGGGGAACTCGCCCTCTATGGCTACACCTTC
CAISELGELALYGYTF
>.|TRBD2|TRBV5-1|TRBJ2-1
TGCGCCACCGCACTAGCGGGATTAAATGAGCAGTTCTTC
CATALAGLNEQFF
>.|.|TRBV27|TRBJ2-7
TGTGCCAGCAGTTCGGTAGGAGCCGACGAGCAGTACTTC
CASSSVGADEQYF
>.|.|TRBV5-6|TRBJ2-5
TGTGCCAGCAGCTTGGACAATCAAGAGACCCAGTACTTC
CASSLDNQETQYF
>.|TRBD2|TRBV25-1|TRBJ2-3
TGTGCCAGCAGTATTCAGGGAGGGCCGACAGATACGCAGTATTTT
CASSIQGGPTDTQYF
>once|TRBD1|TRBV9|TRBJ2-7
TGTGCCAGCAGCGTGACAGGGATTCCGTCAAGCTACGAGCAGTACTTC
CASSVTGIPSSYEQYF
>.|TRBD1|TRBV25-1|TRBJ1-1
TGTGCCAGCAGTGAATGGGACAGCACTCCTGAAGCTTTCTTT
CASSEWDSTPEAFF
>few|.|TRBV6-4|TRBJ2-7
TGTGCCAGCAGTGACGGATACGAGCAGTACTTC
CASSDGYEQYF
>.|.|TRBV19|TRBJ2-1
TGTGCCAGTAGTATAGATGGCTTTTACAATGAGCAGTTCTTC
CASSIDGFYNEQFF
>.|.|TRBV12-2|TRBJ2-7
TGTGCAAGTCGCCCAGCCTCTAGCGAGACCTACGAGCAGTACTTC
CASRPASSETYEQYF
>.|.|TRBV11-3|TRBJ2-7
TGTGCCAGCAGCTCGATGGGACCCTCCTACGAGCAGTACTTC
CASSSMGPSYEQYF
>.|TRBD2|TRBV4-1|TRBJ2-1
TGCGCCAGCAGCCAAGATCGGGGCGGGAGTATCTACAATGAGCAGTTCTTC
CASSQDRGGSIYNEQFF
>.|.|TRBV6-5|TRBJ2-1
TGTGCCAGCAGTTTTAGCGGAAGCTCCTACAATGAGCAGTTCTTC
CASSFSGSSYNEQFF
>.|.|TRBV5-6|TRBJ1-2
TGTGCCAGCAGCTGGTCCTCCCAGGGATTTGACTATGGCTACACCTTC
CASSWSSQGFDYGYTF
>.|.|TRBV5-1|TRBJ2-3
TGCGCCAGCAGCTCCTCCCCGGACAGCACTAGCACAGATACGCAGTATTTT
CASSSSPDSTSTDTQYF
>.|.|TRBV6-1|TRBJ1-3
TGTGCCAGCCGACAGGTGGCTGGAAACACCATATATTTT
CASRQVAGNTIYF
>once|.|TRBV18|TRBJ1-5
TGTGCCAGCTCACGCCAGCAACTCCCAGCGGGCAATCAGCCCCAGCATTTT
CASSRQQLPAGNQPQHF
>.|.|TRBV4-2|TRBJ2-7
TGTGCCAGCAGCCAAACAGGGCTCGCCGCCTACGAGCAGTACTTC
CASSQTGLAAYEQYF
>.|TRBD2|TRBV4-1|TRBJ2-5
TGCGCCAGCAGCCGCAGGGCGACTAGCGGGATCCAAGAGACCCAGTACTTC
CASSRRATSGIQETQYF